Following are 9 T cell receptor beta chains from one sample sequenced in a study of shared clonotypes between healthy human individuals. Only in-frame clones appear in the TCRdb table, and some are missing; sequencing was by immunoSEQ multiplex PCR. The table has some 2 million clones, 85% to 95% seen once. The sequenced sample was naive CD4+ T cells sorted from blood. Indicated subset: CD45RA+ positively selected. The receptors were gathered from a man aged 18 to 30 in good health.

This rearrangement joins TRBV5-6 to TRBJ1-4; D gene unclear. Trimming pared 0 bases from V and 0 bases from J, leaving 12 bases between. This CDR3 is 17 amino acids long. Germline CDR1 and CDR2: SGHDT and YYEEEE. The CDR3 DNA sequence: TGTGCCAGCAGCTTGGGGCTTGACGGCACAACTAATGAAAAACTGTTTTTT. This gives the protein CASSLGLDGTTNEKLFF.

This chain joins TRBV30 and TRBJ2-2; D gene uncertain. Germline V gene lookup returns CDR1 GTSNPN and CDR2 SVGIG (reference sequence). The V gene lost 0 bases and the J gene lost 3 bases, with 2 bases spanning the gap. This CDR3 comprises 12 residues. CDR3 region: CAWSVHTGELFF. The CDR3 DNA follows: TGTGCCTGGAGTGTTCACACCGGGGAGCTGTTTTTT.

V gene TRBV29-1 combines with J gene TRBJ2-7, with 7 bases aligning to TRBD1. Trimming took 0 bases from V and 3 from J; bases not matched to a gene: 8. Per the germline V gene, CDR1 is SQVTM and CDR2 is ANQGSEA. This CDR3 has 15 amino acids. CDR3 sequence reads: CSVEDLGQGDYEQYF. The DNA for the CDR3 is TGCAGCGTTGAAGATCTGGGGCAGGGGGACTACGAGCAGTACTTC.

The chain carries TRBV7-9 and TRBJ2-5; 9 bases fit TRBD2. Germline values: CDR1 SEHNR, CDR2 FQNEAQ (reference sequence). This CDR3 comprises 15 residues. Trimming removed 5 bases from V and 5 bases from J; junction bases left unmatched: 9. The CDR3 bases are TGTGCCAGCAGCCCACGGCGGGGGGGGATGGAGACCCAGTACTTC. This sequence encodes CASSPRRGGMETQYF.

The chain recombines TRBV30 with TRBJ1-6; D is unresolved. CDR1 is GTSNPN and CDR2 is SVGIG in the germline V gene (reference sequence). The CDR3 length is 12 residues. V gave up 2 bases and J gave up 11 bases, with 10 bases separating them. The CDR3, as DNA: TGTGCCTGGAGTACATCGTTAACACCCCTCCACTTT. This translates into CAWSTSLTPLHF.

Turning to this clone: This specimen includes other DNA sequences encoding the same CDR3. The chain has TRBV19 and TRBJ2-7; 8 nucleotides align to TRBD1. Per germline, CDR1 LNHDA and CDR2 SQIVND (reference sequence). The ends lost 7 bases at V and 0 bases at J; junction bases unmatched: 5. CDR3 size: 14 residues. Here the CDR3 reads CASTRTGSSYEQYF. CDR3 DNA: TGTGCCAGTACCCGGACAGGGTCCTCCTACGAGCAGTACTTC.

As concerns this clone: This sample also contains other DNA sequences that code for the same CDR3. CDR3 sequence reads: CASSLSNSPLHF. The CDR3 nucleotides read TGTGCCAGCAGCTTATCTAATTCACCCCTCCACTTT. The chain is built from TRBV7-9 and TRBJ1-6; D is unresolved. The CDR3 loop spans 12 amino acids. Looked up from germline, CDR1 is SEHNR and CDR2 is FQNEAQ (reference sequence). The ends were cut back, 2 bases at V and 6 bases at J, with 2 bases in the middle.

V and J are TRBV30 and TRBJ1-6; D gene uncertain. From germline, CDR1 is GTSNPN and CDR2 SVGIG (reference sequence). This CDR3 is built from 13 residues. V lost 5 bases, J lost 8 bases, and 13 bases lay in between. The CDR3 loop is CAWERVGDSPLHF. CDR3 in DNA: TGTGCCTGGGAACGAGTTGGAGATTCACCCCTCCACTTT.

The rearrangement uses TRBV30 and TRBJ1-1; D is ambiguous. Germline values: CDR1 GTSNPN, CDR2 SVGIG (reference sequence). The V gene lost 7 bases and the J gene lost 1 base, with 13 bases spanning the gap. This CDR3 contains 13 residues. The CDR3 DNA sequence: TGTGCCTACAGATATGGGGAGAACACTGAAGCTTTCTTT. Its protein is CAYRYGENTEAFF.